This T cell receptor (beta chain) emerged from a study of T-cell memory formation after mild COVID-19. At the level of the study: Most TCR clusters belonged to a single donor.

In the case of this clonotype: Antigen unknown.

General observations from the study: The CD4+ clones that contracted clustered mainly within CM and EM, and the CD8+ clones concentrated in EMRA.

cDNA libraries for TCR alpha and TCR beta, carrying sample barcodes and UMIs, came from 5'RACE with constant-segment primers. Using its own MiXCR run on the 5' RACE reads, TCRdb lists one record per CDR3 protein. The sample includes about 50,000 distinct CDR3 sequences, around 10% seen only once; the top ten take 12%. Sequencing was performed on PBMCs or a T cell subset sorted from them (not recorded which). This receptor was identified in an adult woman who had mild COVID-19 (a few samples of this study predate the infection). Cell type and time point are not known.

CDR3 bases: TGTGCCTGGAGTGTAAGGAGCAGAGCTGGCAATCAGCCCCAGCATTTT. Translated: CAWSVRSRAGNQPQHF. This chain connects TRBV30 to TRBJ1-5; no firm D call. CDR1 is GTSNPN, CDR2 SVGIG, per germline (reference sequence). This CDR3 has 16 residues. Deletions cut 0 bases from V and 2 bases from J, with 14 bases between.